These 5 T cell receptor beta chains were sequenced from one sample in a study of blood T cell repertoires in COVID-19. Sequenced by immunoSEQ multiplex PCR; TCRdb stores in-frame clones only, minus some. The data show a few hundred thousand clones, 80% to 90% seen once. The sample comprised PBMCs or T cells enriched from blood (not recorded which). Every receptor here comes from a man younger than 30 who had recovered from COVID-19.

The V and J genes are TRBV9 and TRBJ2-7, with TRBD1 matching over 9 bases. The CDR3 is made up of 15 amino acids. Germline trimming cut 3 bases from V and 4 bases from J; bases unmatched to any gene: 8. CDR1 SGDLS and CDR2 YYNGEE come from the germline V gene. The CDR3 DNA is TGTGCCAGCAGCGCGGGCGGGACAGGGCTGTACGAGCAGTACTTC. Its translation is CASSAGGTGLYEQYF.

J is TRBJ1-1 and V is TRBV7-9, with 10 bases matching TRBD1. Germline assignment: CDR1 SEHNR and CDR2 FQNEAQ (reference sequence). After removal of 3 bases from V and 5 bases from J, the junction contained 3 bases not matched to a gene. The CDR3 length is 14 residues. As DNA, the CDR3 is TGTGCCAGCAGCTTGGACAGGGGGAAAACTGAAGCTTTCTTT. This sequence encodes CASSLDRGKTEAFF.

This chain uses TRBV5-1 with TRBJ2-5, with no clear D. V shed 0 bases and J shed 3 bases, with 9 bases lying between them. The V gene's germline CDR1 is SGHRS and CDR2 YFSETQ. This CDR3 has 14 residues. CDR3 nucleotide sequence: TGCGCCAGCAGCTTGGGCTCGGTGGAAGAGACCCAGTACTTC. Protein product: CASSLGSVEETQYF.

This chain connects TRBV9 to TRBJ2-7, with 7 nucleotides matching TRBD1. V was pared by 3 bases and J by 2 bases, with 2 bases of the junction left unmatched. Germline V CDR1 and CDR2: SGDLS, YYNGEE. The CDR3 is 13 residues long. The CDR3 DNA is TGTGCCAGCAGCGCACAGGGGACCTACGAGCAGTACTTC. Encoded protein: CASSAQGTYEQYF.

The chain links TRBV6-5 to TRBJ1-3; 10 positions agree with TRBD1. V lost 2 bases to trimming and J lost 4 bases; unmatched junction nucleotides: 2. This CDR3 has 15 amino acids. The germline V gene encodes CDR1 MNHEY and CDR2 SVGAGI. The CDR3, as DNA: TGTGCCAGCAGTTACGACAGGGGGCTCGGAAACACCATATATTTT. The encoded protein is CASSYDRGLGNTIYF.